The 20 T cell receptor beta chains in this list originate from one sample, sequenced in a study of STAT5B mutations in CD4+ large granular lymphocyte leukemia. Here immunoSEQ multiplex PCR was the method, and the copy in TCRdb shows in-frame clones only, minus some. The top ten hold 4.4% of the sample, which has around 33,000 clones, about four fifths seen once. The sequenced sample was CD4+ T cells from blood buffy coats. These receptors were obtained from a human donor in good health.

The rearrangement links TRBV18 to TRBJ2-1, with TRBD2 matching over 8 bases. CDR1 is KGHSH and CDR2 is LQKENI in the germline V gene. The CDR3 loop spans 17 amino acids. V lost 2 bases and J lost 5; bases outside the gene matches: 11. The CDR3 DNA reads TGTGCCAGCTCACCAAATTCGGCGGGAGGAGGCCACAATGAGCAGTTCTTC. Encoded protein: CASSPNSAGGGHNEQFF.

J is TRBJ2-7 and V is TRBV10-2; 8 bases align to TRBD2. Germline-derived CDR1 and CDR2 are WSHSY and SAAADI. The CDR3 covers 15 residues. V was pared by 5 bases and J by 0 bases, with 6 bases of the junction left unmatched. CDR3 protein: CASSPGGTYSYEQYF. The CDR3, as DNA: TGCGCCAGCAGTCCGGGGGGGACTTACTCCTACGAGCAGTACTTC.

This CDR3 reads CASSSADGPHQPQHF. The CDR3, as DNA: TGTGCCAGCAGTTCCGCGGACGGTCCCCATCAGCCCCAGCATTTT. The chain uses TRBV6-1 and TRBJ1-5; no clear D gene. Trimming removed 5 bases from V and 5 bases from J, with 16 bases in between. The CDR3 is 15 amino acids. Germline CDR1 MNHNS, CDR2 SASEGT.

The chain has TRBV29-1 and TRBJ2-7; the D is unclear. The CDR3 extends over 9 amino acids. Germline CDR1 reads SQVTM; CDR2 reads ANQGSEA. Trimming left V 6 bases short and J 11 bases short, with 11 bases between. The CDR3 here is CSVGGGEYF. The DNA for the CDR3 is TGCAGCGTAGGTGGCGGAGAGTACTTC.

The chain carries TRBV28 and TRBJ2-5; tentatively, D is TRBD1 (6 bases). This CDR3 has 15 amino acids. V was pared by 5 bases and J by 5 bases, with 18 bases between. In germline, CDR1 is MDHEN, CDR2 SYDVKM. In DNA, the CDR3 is TGTGCCAGCAGTCCTCAACAGGGAGCAAGGGAGACCCAGTACTTC. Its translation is CASSPQQGARETQYF.

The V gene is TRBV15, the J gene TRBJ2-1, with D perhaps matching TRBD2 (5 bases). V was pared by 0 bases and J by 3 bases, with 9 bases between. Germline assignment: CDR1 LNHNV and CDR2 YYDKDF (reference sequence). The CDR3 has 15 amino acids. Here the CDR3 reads CATSRESGNYNEQFF. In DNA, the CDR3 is TGTGCCACCAGCAGAGAGAGCGGAAACTACAATGAGCAGTTCTTC.

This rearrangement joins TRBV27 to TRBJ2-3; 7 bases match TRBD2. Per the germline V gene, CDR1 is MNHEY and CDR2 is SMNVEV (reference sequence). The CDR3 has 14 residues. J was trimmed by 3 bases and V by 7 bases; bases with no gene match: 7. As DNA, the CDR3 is TGTGCCAGCATGGTGGCGGGAGAAACAGATACGCAGTATTTT. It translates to CASMVAGETDTQYF.

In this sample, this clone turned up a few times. CDR3 in DNA: TGTGCCAGCTCACCGAGACAGGGAACAGGCGAGCAGTACTTC. It encodes CASSPRQGTGEQYF. The chain has TRBV18 and TRBJ2-7; the match to TRBD1 covers 7 bases. V lost 3 bases to trimming and J lost 6 bases; unmatched junction nucleotides: 8. The CDR3 has 14 residues. Germline CDR1 reads KGHSH; CDR2 reads LQKENI. The whole variable domain, filled in from reference TRBV18 and TRBJ2-7, reads NAGVMQNPRHLVRRRGQEARLRCSPMKGHSHVYWYRQLPEEGLKFMVYLQKENIIDESGMPKERFSAEFPKEGPSILRIQQVVRGDSAAYFCASSPRQGTGEQYFGPGTRLTVT.

This CDR3 is CSVEEVGGLPYEQYF. DNA of the CDR3: TGCAGCGTTGAAGAAGTTGGCGGGCTCCCCTACGAGCAGTACTTC. The rearrangement joins TRBV29-1 to TRBJ2-7; the D gene is possibly TRBD2 (5 bases). CDR1 and CDR2 from the germline V gene are SQVTM and ANQGSEA. Deletions cut 0 bases from V and 2 bases from J, with 14 bases between. The length of the CDR3 is 15 residues.

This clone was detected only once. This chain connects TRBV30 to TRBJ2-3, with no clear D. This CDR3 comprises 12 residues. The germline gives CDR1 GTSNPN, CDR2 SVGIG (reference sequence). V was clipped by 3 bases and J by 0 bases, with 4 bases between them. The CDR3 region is CAWSPSTDTQYF. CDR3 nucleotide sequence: TGTGCCTGGAGCCCTAGCACAGATACGCAGTATTTT.

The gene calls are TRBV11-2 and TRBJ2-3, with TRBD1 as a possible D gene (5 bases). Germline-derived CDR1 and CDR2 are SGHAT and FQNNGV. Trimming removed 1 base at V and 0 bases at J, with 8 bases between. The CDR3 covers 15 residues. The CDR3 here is CASSLGTQSTDTQYF. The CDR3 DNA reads TGTGCCAGCAGCTTAGGGACACAAAGCACAGATACGCAGTATTTT.

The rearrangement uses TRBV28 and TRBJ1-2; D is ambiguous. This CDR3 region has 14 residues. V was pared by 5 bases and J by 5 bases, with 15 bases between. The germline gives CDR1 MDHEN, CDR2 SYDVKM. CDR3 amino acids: CASSLQTVPYGYTF. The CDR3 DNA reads TGTGCCAGCAGTCTTCAGACCGTCCCTTATGGCTACACCTTC.

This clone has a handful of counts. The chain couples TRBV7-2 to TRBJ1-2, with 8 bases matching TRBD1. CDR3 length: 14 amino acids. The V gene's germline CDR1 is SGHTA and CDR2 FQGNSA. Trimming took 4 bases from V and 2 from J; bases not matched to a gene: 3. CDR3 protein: CASSSRQGNYGYTF. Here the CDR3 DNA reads TGTGCCAGCAGCTCCAGACAGGGGAACTATGGCTACACCTTC.

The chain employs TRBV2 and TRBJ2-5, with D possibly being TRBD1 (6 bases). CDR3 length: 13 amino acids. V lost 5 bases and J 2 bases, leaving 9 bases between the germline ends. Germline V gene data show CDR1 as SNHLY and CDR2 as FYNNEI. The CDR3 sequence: CASSQGWQETQYF. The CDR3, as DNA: TGTGCCAGCAGTCAGGGGTGGCAAGAGACCCAGTACTTC.

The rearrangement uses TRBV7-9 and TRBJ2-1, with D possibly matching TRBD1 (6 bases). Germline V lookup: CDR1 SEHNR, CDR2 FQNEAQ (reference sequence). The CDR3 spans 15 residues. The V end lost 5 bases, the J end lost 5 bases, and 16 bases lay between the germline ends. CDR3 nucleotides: TGTGCCAGCAGCCTAAAAGGACAGATAAACAATGAGCAGTTCTTC. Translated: CASSLKGQINNEQFF.

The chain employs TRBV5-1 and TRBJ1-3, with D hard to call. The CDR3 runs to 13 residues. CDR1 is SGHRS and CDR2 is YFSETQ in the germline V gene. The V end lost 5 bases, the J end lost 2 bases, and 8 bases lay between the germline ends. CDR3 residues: CASSSGAGNTIYF. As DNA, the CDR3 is TGCGCCAGCAGTTCCGGGGCTGGAAACACCATATATTTT.

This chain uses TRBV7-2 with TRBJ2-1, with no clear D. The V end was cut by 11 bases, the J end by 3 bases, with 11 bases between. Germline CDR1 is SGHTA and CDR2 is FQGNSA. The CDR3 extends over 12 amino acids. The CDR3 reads CASRPVYNEQFF. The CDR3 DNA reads TGTGCCTCCCGACCCGTCTACAATGAGCAGTTCTTC. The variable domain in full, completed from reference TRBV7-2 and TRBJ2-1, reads GAGVSQSPSNKVTEKGKDVELRCDPISGHTALYWYRQSLGQGLEFLIYFQGNSAPDKSGLPSDRFSAERTGGSVSTLTIQRTQQEDSAVYLCASRPVYNEQFFGPGTRLTVL.

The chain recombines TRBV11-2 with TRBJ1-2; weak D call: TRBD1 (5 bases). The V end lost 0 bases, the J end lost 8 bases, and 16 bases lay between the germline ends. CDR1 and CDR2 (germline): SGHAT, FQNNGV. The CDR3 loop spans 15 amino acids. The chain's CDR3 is CASSLDMAAGRGYTF. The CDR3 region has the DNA TGTGCCAGCAGCTTAGATATGGCGGCAGGGAGGGGCTACACCTTC.

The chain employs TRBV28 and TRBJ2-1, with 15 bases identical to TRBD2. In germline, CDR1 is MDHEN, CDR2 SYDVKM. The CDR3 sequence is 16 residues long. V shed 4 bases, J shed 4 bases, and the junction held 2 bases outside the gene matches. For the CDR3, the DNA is TGTGCCAGCAGTTCGGGACTAGCGGGAGGATACAATGAGCAGTTCTTC. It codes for CASSSGLAGGYNEQFF.

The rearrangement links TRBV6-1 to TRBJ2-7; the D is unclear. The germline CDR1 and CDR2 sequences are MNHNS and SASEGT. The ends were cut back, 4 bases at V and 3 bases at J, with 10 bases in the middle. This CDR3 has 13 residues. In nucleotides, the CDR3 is TGTGCCAGCAGTGTTGATACCCTCTACGAGCAGTACTTC. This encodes CASSVDTLYEQYF.